The 20 T cell receptor beta chains in this list originate from one sample, sequenced in a study of cytomegalovirus exposure and HLA in healthy donors. 13 Jbeta primers and 60 Vbeta primers were used for the PCR. Using immunoSEQ multiplex PCR, the repertoire was profiled, and TCRdb retains in-frame clones only, with some absent. The sample lists some 190,000 clones; 80% to 85% were seen once. The sample was PBMCs. The source is a woman aged 40 to 50 in good health and CMV-seronegative.

This chain joins TRBV9 and TRBJ1-4; tentatively, D is TRBD1 (5 bases). Germline-derived CDR1 and CDR2 are SGDLS and YYNGEE. This CDR3 has 14 amino acids. Trimming cost V 0 bases and J 8 bases, with 11 bases left between them. The CDR3 region is CASSVAPGHEKLFF. The CDR3 nucleotides read TGTGCCAGCAGCGTAGCTCCAGGGCACGAAAAACTGTTTTTT.

The rearrangement uses TRBV5-6 and TRBJ2-3; a weak D match, TRBD1 (7 bases). V lost 1 base, J lost 4 bases, and 13 bases lay in between. The CDR3 runs 15 residues. From germline, CDR1 is SGHDT and CDR2 YYEEEE. In DNA form, the CDR3 reads TGTGCCAGCAGCTTGCCGGGAGACAGGGCAGATACGCAGTATTTT. As protein: CASSLPGDRADTQYF.

The chain combines TRBV9 with TRBJ2-1, with D uncertain. This CDR3 is 15 amino acids long. CDR1 is SGDLS and CDR2 is YYNGEE in the germline V gene. The V end lost 0 bases, the J end lost 8 bases, and 15 bases lay between the germline ends. The CDR3 DNA follows: TGTGCCAGCAGCGTAGATTTAAGAGGTTTCGATGAGCAGTTCTTC. Translation: CASSVDLRGFDEQFF.

This clone was detected once. The chain joins TRBV27 to TRBJ2-7, with a weak D call TRBD2 (6 bases). Looked up from germline, CDR1 is MNHEY and CDR2 is SMNVEV (reference sequence). Trimming stripped 4 bases from V and 2 bases from J, with 12 bases between. The CDR3 extends over 14 amino acids. This CDR3 reads CASSYGGATYEQYF. In DNA form, the CDR3 reads TGTGCCAGCAGTTACGGCGGGGCAACCTACGAGCAGTACTTC.

The chain has TRBV5-6 and TRBJ2-1; 11 bases agree with TRBD1. CDR1 and CDR2 (germline): SGHDT, YYEEEE. J lost 3 bases, V lost 4 bases, and 6 bases had no gene match. The CDR3 totals 16 residues. Here the CDR3 reads CASSRGTGGLYNEQFF. The CDR3 coding sequence is TGTGCCAGCAGCCGAGGGACAGGGGGGCTCTACAATGAGCAGTTCTTC.

V usage is TRBV5-1 and J usage is TRBJ1-1; possibly TRBD1 for D (5 bases). Germline V gene data show CDR1 as SGHRS and CDR2 as YFSETQ. The V and J ends lost 6 bases and 5 bases respectively, with 14 bases between them. This CDR3 contains 13 residues. The CDR3 loop reads CASTGGGSTEAFF. DNA for the CDR3: TGCGCCAGCACCGGGGGAGGGAGTACTGAAGCTTTCTTT.

In its sample, this clone was seen once. This rearrangement joins TRBV19 to TRBJ1-4; D is perhaps TRBD1 (5 bases). Trimming left V 5 bases short and J 0 bases short, with 7 bases between. CDR3 length: 14 residues. Germline V gene data show CDR1 as LNHDA and CDR2 as SQIVND (reference sequence). In DNA, the CDR3 is TGTGCCAGTAGTGAACAGGCAACTAATGAAAAACTGTTTTTT. It specifies CASSEQATNEKLFF.

The J gene is TRBJ2-7, the V gene TRBV6-1, with D possibly TRBD2 on 6 matching bases. Germline CDR1 reads MNHNS; CDR2 reads SASEGT. V was cut by 2 bases and J by 1 base, with 12 bases left in between. CDR3 length: 15 residues. CDR3 loop: CASSEFFGGSYEQYF. The CDR3 DNA sequence: TGTGCCAGCAGTGAATTTTTCGGGGGTTCCTACGAGCAGTACTTC.

V gene TRBV18 combines with J gene TRBJ2-2, with 10 bases that match TRBD1. CDR1 KGHSH and CDR2 LQKENI come from the germline V gene. V dropped 4 bases and J dropped 8; count of bases not matched to a gene: 7. The CDR3 has 15 residues. The CDR3 protein is CASSRTGTGEGELFF. The CDR3 DNA reads TGTGCCAGCTCACGAACCGGGACAGGGGAAGGGGAGCTGTTTTTT. The variable domain in full, with the rest retrieved from reference TRBV18 and TRBJ2-2, is NAGVMQNPRHLVRRRGQEARLRCSPMKGHSHVYWYRQLPEEGLKFMVYLQKENIIDESGMPKERFSAEFPKEGPSILRIQQVVRGDSAAYFCASSRTGTGEGELFFGEGSRLTVL.

The chain has TRBV27 and TRBJ2-7; the match to TRBD2 covers 11 bases. Germline V gene lookup returns CDR1 MNHEY and CDR2 SMNVEV (reference sequence). Unmatched junction bases numbered 5, after V lost 10 bases and J lost 0 bases. The CDR3 length is 14 residues. The CDR3 sequence: CATPGLAVSYEQYF. CDR3 nucleotides: TGTGCCACCCCGGGACTAGCGGTCTCCTACGAGCAGTACTTC.

This chain connects TRBV4-1 to TRBJ1-3, with 8 bases lining up with TRBD1. The CDR3 spans 15 residues. V gave up 5 bases and J gave up 4 bases; unmatched junction bases: 7. Looked up from germline, CDR1 is MGHRA and CDR2 is YSYEKL. CDR3 nucleotides: TGCGCCAGCAGCACCCGACAGGGGCAAGGAAACACCATATATTTT. It encodes CASSTRQGQGNTIYF.

The J gene is TRBJ2-3, the V gene TRBV5-8; possible D gene TRBD1, 6 bases. CDR1 and CDR2 (germline): SGHTS, YDEGEE. V dropped 7 bases and J dropped 0 bases, with 15 bases sitting between them. The CDR3 sequence is 15 residues long. CDR3 sequence (DNA): TGTGCCAGCCTTTACAGGGACACTAGCACAGATACGCAGTATTTT. Encoded protein: CASLYRDTSTDTQYF.

The chain is built from TRBV6-4 and TRBJ2-7; D is possibly TRBD2 (6 bases). With 4 bases removed from V and 5 bases from J, the gap between germline ends came to 21 bases. Germline lookup yields CDR1 MRHNA and CDR2 SNTAGT. CDR3 size: 16 residues. In nucleotides, the CDR3 is TGTGCCAGCAGTGTCTCAGGGACTGATAGAGGGGACGAGCAGTACGTC. Translation: CASSVSGTDRGDEQYV.

This clone was observed a few times. The rearrangement uses TRBV5-1 and TRBJ2-7, with D possibly being TRBD2 (6 bases). This CDR3 comprises 14 residues. V was cut by 4 bases and J by 6 bases, with 17 bases left in between. Germline-derived CDR1 and CDR2 are SGHRS and YFSETQ. This CDR3 is CASSPGEMGGEQYF. CDR3 DNA sequence: TGCGCCAGCAGCCCCGGGGAGATGGGGGGCGAGCAGTACTTC.

V and J are TRBV7-2 and TRBJ2-5; a weak D match, TRBD2 (5 bases). V dropped 2 bases and J dropped 3 bases, with 7 bases sitting between them. The CDR3 sequence is 13 residues long. Germline V gene data show CDR1 as SGHTA and CDR2 as FQGNSA. The CDR3 loop is CASSLTREETQYF. For the CDR3, the DNA is TGTGCCAGCAGCTTAACTAGGGAAGAGACCCAGTACTTC.

This clone was found once. V usage is TRBV28 and J usage is TRBJ2-7, with 10 bases that match TRBD1. Trimming cost V 7 bases and J 5 bases; bases outside gene matches: 5. The CDR3 runs 13 residues. Germline CDR1 reads MDHEN; CDR2 reads SYDVKM. DNA for the CDR3: TGTGCCAGCACCAGACAGGGGGCCCACGAGCAGTACGTC. Residues: CASTRQGAHEQYV.

The chain is built from TRBV6-4 and TRBJ2-7, with TRBD1 identical over 9 bases. CDR1 is MRHNA, CDR2 SNTAGT, per germline. CDR3 length: 15 residues. V was pared by 6 bases and J by 3 bases, with 9 bases of the junction left unmatched. CDR3 sequence (DNA): TGTGCCAGCAGAGGCGGGACAGGGACGCTCTACGAGCAGTACTTC. It yields the protein CASRGGTGTLYEQYF.

This rearrangement joins TRBV19 to TRBJ2-5; D is possibly TRBD1 (6 bases). Trimming removed 4 bases from V and 2 bases from J, with 17 bases in between. CDR3 length: 16 residues. CDR1 and CDR2 (germline): LNHDA, SQIVND (reference sequence). CDR3 nucleotide sequence: TGTGCCAGTAGTAAGTTGGGCAGGGGAGAGCAAGAGACCCAGTACTTC. Its protein product is CASSKLGRGEQETQYF.

The chain joins TRBV7-2 to TRBJ2-7, with D possibly TRBD1 on 5 matching bases. The CDR3 has 14 amino acids. Trimming pared 1 base from V and 6 bases from J, leaving 13 bases between. Germline V CDR1 and CDR2: SGHTA, FQGNSA. CDR3: CASSLVLGAAEQYF. Written as DNA, the CDR3 is TGTGCCAGCAGCTTAGTATTAGGGGCCGCCGAGCAGTACTTC.

The chain couples TRBV7-9 to TRBJ2-2; tentative D call: TRBD1 (5 bases). CDR3 length equals 16 residues. In germline, CDR1 is SEHNR, CDR2 FQNEAQ (reference sequence). Trimming removed 1 base at V and 3 bases at J, with 12 bases between. The CDR3 nucleotides are TGTGCCAGCAGCTTAGGGCGGACAACCGACACCGGGGAGCTGTTTTTT. Amino acid sequence: CASSLGRTTDTGELFF.